This TCR beta chain comes out of a study of T-cell memory formation after mild COVID-19. Study overall: In these data, TCR clusters were largely donor specific. Findings and limits, study-wide: Clones shrinking from day 15 to 85 showed even CD4/CD8 mixes; later expanders tilted CD4+.

Of note for this clonotype: Its antigen remains unidentified.

TCRdb processed the 5' RACE reads anew with MiXCR; each CDR3 protein has one entry. The repertoire includes about 360,000 distinct CDR3 sequences, around 14% of them detected once, and approximately 20% sits in the top ten. Germline CDR1 reads SGHAT; CDR2 reads FQNNGV. CDR3 length equals 13 residues. With 10 bases removed from V and 4 bases from J, the gap between germline ends came to 16 bases. The source of this sequence is a man younger than 30 who had mild COVID-19 (a few samples of this study predate the infection). Cell type and time point are not known. The rearrangement uses TRBV11-2 and TRBJ2-5; D remains unclear. Sequenced sample: PBMCs or a T cell subset sorted from them (not recorded which). In nucleotides, the CDR3 is TGTGCCACCGGGCCCAGGTGGTCAGAGACCCAGTACTTC. This gives the protein CATGPRWSETQYF.